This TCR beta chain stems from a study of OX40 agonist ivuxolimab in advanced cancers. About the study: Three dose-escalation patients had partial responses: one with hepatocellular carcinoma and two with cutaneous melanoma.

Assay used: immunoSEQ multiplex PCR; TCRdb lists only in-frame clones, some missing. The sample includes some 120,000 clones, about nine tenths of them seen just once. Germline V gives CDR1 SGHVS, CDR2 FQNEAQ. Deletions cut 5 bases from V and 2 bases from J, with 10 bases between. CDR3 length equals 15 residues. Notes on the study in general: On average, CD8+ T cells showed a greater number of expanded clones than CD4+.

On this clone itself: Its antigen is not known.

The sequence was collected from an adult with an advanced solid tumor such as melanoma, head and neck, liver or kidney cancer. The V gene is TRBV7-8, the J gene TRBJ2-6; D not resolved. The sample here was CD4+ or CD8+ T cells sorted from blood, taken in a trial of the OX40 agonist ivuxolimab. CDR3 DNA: TGTGCCAGCAGCGCCCTAAACGCTGGGGCCAACGTCCTGACTTTC. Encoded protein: CASSALNAGANVLTF.